One and the same sample provided the 8 T cell receptor beta chains below, sequenced in a study of blood T cell repertoires in COVID-19. Profiled with immunoSEQ multiplex PCR; TCRdb holds only in-frame clones, not every one. The repertoire holds roughly 60,000 clones, with 72% as singletons. Material: peripheral blood. The receptors come from a woman between 65 and 79 years old with COVID-19, enrolled during active disease.

The chain is built from TRBV3-1 (or the pseudogene TRBV3-2) and TRBJ1-2, with 7 bases that match TRBD1. Losses at the gene ends were 4 bases for V and 8 bases for J; bases not matched to a gene: 7. The V gene's germline CDR1 is LGHDT and CDR2 YNNKEL (reference sequence). The CDR3 has 13 residues. In nucleotides, the CDR3 is TGTGCCAGCAGCCTTGGGACAGATAGGGGCTACACCTTC. Residues: CASSLGTDRGYTF.

The chain uses TRBV29-1 and TRBJ1-5; no clear D. The germline V gene has CDR1 SQVTM and CDR2 ANQGSEA. This CDR3 is built from 11 residues. Trimming took off 7 bases at V and 12 bases at J, with 16 bases between the two ends. This CDR3 reads CSAVDSQVQHF. CDR3 DNA: TGCAGCGCCGTCGACTCCCAAGTCCAGCATTTT.

The chain carries TRBV29-1 and TRBJ1-2, with 10 nucleotides matching TRBD1. The V gene's germline CDR1 is SQVTM and CDR2 ANQGSEA. Germline trimming cut 3 bases from V and 4 bases from J; bases unmatched to any gene: 5. CDR3 length equals 14 residues. CDR3 bases: TGCAGCGTTGATCCGGACAGGGGGACCTATGGCTACACCTTC. It yields the protein CSVDPDRGTYGYTF.

In this sample, this clone turned up a few times. V usage is TRBV7-2 and J usage is TRBJ2-2; no reliable D call. The V end was cut by 3 bases, the J end by 4 bases, with 9 bases between. The germline CDR1 and CDR2 sequences are SGHTA and FQGNSA. This CDR3 is built from 14 residues. The CDR3 sequence is CASSFEEPTGELFF. The CDR3 nucleotides read TGTGCCAGCAGCTTTGAGGAACCCACCGGGGAGCTGTTTTTT.

The chain joins TRBV7-2 to TRBJ1-1; no clear D. Germline V CDR1 and CDR2: SGHTA, FQGNSA. V lost 2 bases to trimming and J lost 0 bases, with 10 bases between them. The CDR3 covers 15 residues. The CDR3 coding sequence is TGTGCCAGCAGCTTACAAGGCACTATGAACACTGAAGCTTTCTTT. Its translation is CASSLQGTMNTEAFF.

V is TRBV24-1 and J is TRBJ1-1; a possible D gene is TRBD1 (5 bases). Germline assignment: CDR1 KGHDR and CDR2 SFDVKD. The CDR3 loop spans 15 amino acids. V was cut by 5 bases and J by 4 bases, with 16 bases left in between. The CDR3: CATSANYQGPTEAFF. In nucleotides, the CDR3 is TGTGCCACCAGTGCCAACTATCAGGGCCCCACTGAAGCTTTCTTT.

Written as DNA, the CDR3 is TGTGCCAGCTCCCCGACAGGGTGGTGGCAAGAGACCCAGTACTTC. Residues: CASSPTGWWQETQYF. The chain combines TRBV7-3 with TRBJ2-5; 7 bases are a match to TRBD1. This CDR3 contains 15 residues. Germline CDR1 is SGHTA and CDR2 is FQGTGA. V lost 8 bases to trimming and J lost 2 bases; unmatched junction nucleotides: 11.

The J gene is TRBJ1-3, the V gene TRBV7-2; D gene uncertain. The V gene lost 8 bases and the J gene lost 0 bases, with 8 bases spanning the gap. The CDR3 sequence is 13 residues long. Germline assignment: CDR1 SGHTA and CDR2 FQGNSA. CDR3 region: CASRGNSGNTIYF. DNA for the CDR3: TGTGCCAGCCGCGGAAACTCTGGAAACACCATATATTTT.